The 27 T cell receptor beta chains below come from one sample, sequenced in a study of shared clonotypes between healthy human individuals (dated by TCRdb to 2020 to 2022). The library relied on the immunoSEQ multiplex PCR assay. TCRdb's version of the immuneACCESS table is confined to in-frame rearrangements and falls short of the full clone set. An unresolved V gene accounts for under half of the shortfall where checked; the remainder is of unknown origin. The sample table lists hundreds of thousands of clones, 95% to 97% of them with a count of one. The leading ten clones occupy about 0.34% of the sample. The sample consisted of memory CD8+ T cells sorted from blood. The meaning of the sample's cell subset or site label: CD45RO+ cells pooled with CCR7-negative TemRA cells. All receptors come from a man aged 25 to 45 in good health.

A single count supports this clone. The gene calls are TRBV27 and TRBJ2-2; D gene uncertain. The CDR3 covers 13 residues. Looked up from germline, CDR1 is MNHEY and CDR2 is SMNVEV (reference sequence). The germline V and J ends were trimmed by 0 bases and 7 bases, with 6 bases remaining between them. CDR3 sequence reads: CASSLSIGGELFF. DNA of the CDR3: TGTGCCAGCAGTTTATCTATAGGCGGGGAGCTGTTTTTT.

The gene calls are TRBV10-3 and TRBJ2-7; 10 bases are shared with TRBD1. The CDR3 has 12 amino acids. Trimming removed 10 bases from V and 5 bases from J; junction bases left unmatched: 5. Germline assignment: CDR1 ENHRY and CDR2 SYGVKD. The CDR3 spells CANGQGGHEQYF. The CDR3 region has the DNA TGTGCCAACGGACAGGGGGGCCACGAGCAGTACTTC.

The V call is TRBV6-1, the J call TRBJ1-3; D is possibly TRBD1 (5 bases). Trimming took 1 base from V and 5 from J, leaving 21 bases between them. Germline lookup yields CDR1 MNHNS and CDR2 SASEGT. There are 18 residues in the CDR3. The CDR3 DNA sequence: TGTGCCAGCAGTGAAGAACGGCCCCGGGGCAGGAATAGAAACACCATATATTTT. This codes for CASSEERPRGRNRNTIYF.

The rearrangement links TRBV2 to TRBJ2-3; TRBD2 agrees at 13 bases. Trimming removed 11 bases from V and 4 bases from J; junction bases left unmatched: 9. Per the germline V gene, CDR1 is SNHLY and CDR2 is FYNNEI. CDR3 length: 15 residues. DNA of the CDR3: TGTGCCGGTTTACGAGGGACTAGCGGGGCAGATACGCAGTATTTT. Protein sequence: CAGLRGTSGADTQYF.

This chain uses TRBV29-1 with TRBJ2-5; D not certain. The CDR3 extends over 10 amino acids. Germline lookup yields CDR1 SQVTM and CDR2 ANQGSEA. Deletions cut 8 bases from V and 2 bases from J, with 6 bases between. This CDR3 reads CSITQETQYF. The CDR3 coding sequence is TGCAGCATCACACAAGAGACCCAGTACTTC.

The V gene is TRBV13, the J gene TRBJ2-1; the D gene could be TRBD1 or TRBD2 (5 bases each). The V and J ends lost 5 bases and 9 bases respectively, with 23 bases between them. The CDR3 spans 16 residues. Germline V CDR1 and CDR2: PRHDT, FYEKMQ (reference sequence). CDR3 bases: TGTGCCAGCAGCATCCTCGGGACCAACCATAGGAGTGAGCAGTTCTTC. This encodes CASSILGTNHRSEQFF.

This chain connects TRBV7-8 to TRBJ1-2; D call uncertain. The CDR3 runs 13 residues. With 5 bases removed from V and 6 bases from J, the gap between germline ends came to 13 bases. Germline loops: CDR1 SGHVS, CDR2 FQNEAQ. DNA of the CDR3: TGTGCCAGCAGCCCTGTCTGGGTAGATGGCTACACCTTC. It translates to CASSPVWVDGYTF.

The chain joins TRBV14 to TRBJ2-2, with D possibly matching TRBD1 (5 bases). Germline V gene sequence: CDR1 SGHDN, CDR2 FVKESK. This CDR3 is 13 amino acids long. V lost 0 bases to trimming and J lost 6 bases, with 5 bases between them. CDR3 protein: CASSQDRAGELFF. In DNA, the CDR3 is TGTGCCAGCAGCCAAGACAGGGCCGGGGAGCTGTTTTTT. Full variable domain (missing parts from reference TRBV14 and TRBJ2-2): EAGVTQFPSHSVIEKGQTVTLRCDPISGHDNLYWYRRVMGKEIKFLLHFVKESKQDESGMPNNRFLAERTGGTYSTLKVQPAELEDSGVYFCASSQDRAGELFFGEGSRLTVL.

V usage is TRBV7-9 and J usage is TRBJ2-1; the match to TRBD2 covers 7 bases. Trimming removed 4 bases from V and 3 bases from J; junction bases left unmatched: 9. The CDR3 consists of 16 residues. Germline CDR1 is SEHNR and CDR2 is FQNEAQ (reference sequence). The CDR3 DNA is TGTGCCAGCAGCTCCCTTCGGACTAGGGACTACAATGAGCAGTTCTTC. Protein product: CASSSLRTRDYNEQFF.

The chain couples TRBV10-2 to TRBJ2-3, with D possibly being TRBD2 (6 bases). The CDR3 sequence is 12 residues long. Germline CDR1 is WSHSY and CDR2 is SAAADI. V lost 2 bases to trimming and J lost 11 bases, with 11 bases between them. In nucleotides, the CDR3 is TGCGCCAGCAGTGAGGGCGGGATAGGGCAGTATTTT. It specifies CASSEGGIGQYF.

This clone has a handful of counts. V is TRBV28 and J is TRBJ1-2; D remains ambiguous. The germline V and J ends were trimmed by 4 bases and 0 bases, with 6 bases remaining between them. Germline V gene sequence: CDR1 MDHEN, CDR2 SYDVKM. The CDR3 runs 13 residues. CDR3 in DNA: TGTGCCAGCAGTTACGCAGCTAACTATGGCTACACCTTC. This encodes CASSYAANYGYTF.

The chain links TRBV7-9 to TRBJ1-2; a possible D gene is TRBD1 (6 bases). The CDR3 spans 13 residues. Germline CDR1 and CDR2: SEHNR and FQNEAQ (reference sequence). V was cut by 2 bases and J by 8 bases, with 12 bases left in between. CDR3 in amino acids: CASSLKDRGGYTF. Here the CDR3 DNA reads TGTGCCAGCAGCTTAAAGGACAGAGGGGGCTACACCTTC. Full variable domain (missing parts from reference TRBV7-9 and TRBJ1-2): DTGVSQNPRHKITKRGQNVTFRCDPISEHNRLYWYRQTLGQGPEFLTYFQNEAQLEKSRLLSDRFSAERPKGSFSTLEIQRTEQGDSAMYLCASSLKDRGGYTFGSGTRLTVV.

The chain is built from TRBV30 and TRBJ2-6, with 8 positions matching TRBD1. The CDR3 is made up of 15 amino acids. The J segment lost 2 bases and the V segment lost 0 bases, leaving 0 bases of the junction unmatched. Germline V CDR1 and CDR2: GTSNPN, SVGIG (reference sequence). The CDR3 DNA follows: TGTGCCTGGAGTGTACAGGGGGCTGGGGCCAACGTCCTGACTTTC. Its protein is CAWSVQGAGANVLTF.

The chain employs TRBV27 and TRBJ2-7; D possibly corresponds to TRBD1 (6 bases). Deletions cut 5 bases from V and 6 bases from J, with 11 bases between. This CDR3 spans 12 amino acids. The germline gives CDR1 MNHEY, CDR2 SMNVEV (reference sequence). CDR3 amino acids: CASSLPRGEQYF. CDR3 bases: TGTGCCAGCAGTCTCCCCAGGGGCGAGCAGTACTTC.

V is TRBV30 and J is TRBJ2-1, with a weak D call TRBD2 (6 bases). Germline CDR1 GTSNPN, CDR2 SVGIG (reference sequence). The CDR3 loop spans 14 amino acids. Trimming removed 2 bases from V and 1 base from J, with 9 bases in between. CDR3 in DNA: TGTGCCTGGAGTCTGCGGGGTTCCTACAATGAGCAGTTCTTC. Amino acids: CAWSLRGSYNEQFF.

The chain recombines TRBV13 with TRBJ2-2, with 11 nucleotides matching TRBD2. The J segment lost 4 bases and the V segment lost 5 bases, leaving 15 bases of the junction unmatched. CDR1 PRHDT and CDR2 FYEKMQ come from the germline V gene (reference sequence). The CDR3 is 19 amino acids. In nucleotides, the CDR3 is TGTGCCAGCAGCCCGATTTCCCCACTAGCGGGAGCGGGCACCGGGGAGCTGTTTTTT. This sequence encodes CASSPISPLAGAGTGELFF.

The chain links TRBV6-1 to TRBJ2-2; TRBD1 is a possible D gene (5 bases). V lost 3 bases and J 5 bases, leaving 16 bases between the germline ends. Germline assignment: CDR1 MNHNS and CDR2 SASEGT. CDR3 length: 16 residues. Written as DNA, the CDR3 is TGTGCCAGCAGTGATTCGGGCAGGGTATATACCGGGGAGCTGTTTTTT. Translated: CASSDSGRVYTGELFF.

In its sample, this clone was seen once. The chain uses TRBV7-9 and TRBJ2-7; a weak D match, TRBD1 (6 bases). The V end was cut by 6 bases, the J end by 3 bases, with 9 bases between. The germline CDR1 and CDR2 sequences are SEHNR and FQNEAQ (reference sequence). The length of the CDR3 is 12 residues. DNA of the CDR3: TGTGCCAGCAGAGAAGGGGGCTACGAGCAGTACTTC. It translates to CASREGGYEQYF.

The genes are TRBV5-6 and TRBJ2-1; D may correspond to TRBD1 or TRBD2 (5 bases each). The CDR3 loop spans 15 amino acids. Germline CDR1 is SGHDT and CDR2 is YYEEEE. Trimming left V 7 bases short and J 7 bases short, with 21 bases between. The CDR3 region has the DNA TGTGCCAGCGGCGCATTGGGGCGGGTCATGAATGAGCAGTTCTTC. Translation: CASGALGRVMNEQFF.

The rearrangement joins TRBV19 to TRBJ2-1, with D uncertain. The length of the CDR3 is 13 residues. Between the trimmed V and J ends, which lost 7 bases and 7 bases, there was a span of 14 bases. The germline CDR1 and CDR2 sequences are LNHDA and SQIVND (reference sequence). This chain's CDR3 is CASKSVRLNEQFF. In DNA, the CDR3 is TGTGCCAGTAAATCCGTGAGGTTAAATGAGCAGTTCTTC. The whole variable domain, filled in from reference TRBV19 and TRBJ2-1, reads DGGITQSPKYLFRKEGQNVTLSCEQNLNHDAMYWYRQDPGQGLRLIYYSQIVNDFQKGDIAEGYSVSREKKESFPLTVTSAQKNPTAFYLCASKSVRLNEQFFGPGTRLTVL.

The count of this clone is one. In DNA form, the CDR3 reads TGTGCCAGCAGTGGGGAATTCCTAAAACTGTTTTTT. It yields the protein CASSGEFLKLFF. The rearrangement uses TRBV2 and TRBJ1-4, with D unresolved. In germline, CDR1 is SNHLY, CDR2 FYNNEI. Trimming shortened V by 4 bases and J by 10 bases, and 10 bases separated the two germline ends. This CDR3 comprises 12 residues.

The V and J genes are TRBV28 and TRBJ1-1, with TRBD1 as a possible D gene (5 bases). The V end lost 5 bases, the J end lost 10 bases, and 14 bases lay between the germline ends. Germline V gene sequence: CDR1 MDHEN, CDR2 SYDVKM. This CDR3 is built from 12 residues. The CDR3 nucleotides are TGTGCCAGCAGTGTTAAGGGGTCGGGAGCTTTCTTT. As protein: CASSVKGSGAFF.

This rearrangement joins TRBV7-2 to TRBJ2-3; 7 bases match TRBD1. After removal of 2 bases from V and 2 bases from J, the junction contained 4 bases not matched to a gene. The CDR3 is made up of 15 amino acids. Germline V CDR1 and CDR2: SGHTA, FQGNSA. CDR3 in DNA: TGTGCCAGCAGCTTACCGACAGGGCCCACAGATACGCAGTATTTT. Encoded protein: CASSLPTGPTDTQYF.

The chain links TRBV11-2 to TRBJ2-7; 7 positions agree with TRBD1. Trimming removed 0 bases from V and 5 bases from J; junction bases left unmatched: 1. The CDR3 sequence is 13 residues long. CDR1 is SGHAT, CDR2 FQNNGV, per germline. In DNA form, the CDR3 reads TGTGCCAGCAGCTTAGAAGACAGGGACGAGCAGTACTTC. Its translation: CASSLEDRDEQYF.

The chain is built from TRBV29-1 and TRBJ1-1; maybe TRBD1 (5 bases). Trimming took off 6 bases at V and 3 bases at J, with 20 bases between the two ends. Germline V gives CDR1 SQVTM, CDR2 ANQGSEA. The CDR3 is made up of 15 amino acids. The CDR3 sequence is CSVAGAEKGDTEAFF. The CDR3 DNA is TGCAGCGTGGCCGGGGCAGAGAAAGGGGACACTGAAGCTTTCTTT.

J is TRBJ2-7 and V is TRBV2; maybe TRBD2 (5 bases). V lost 8 bases to trimming and J lost 7 bases, with 12 bases between them. The CDR3 has 11 residues. Germline CDR1 SNHLY, CDR2 FYNNEI. The CDR3 DNA is TGTGCCAGCGGAGTGACGGGGGAGCAGTACTTC. Protein: CASGVTGEQYF.

V usage is TRBV19 and J usage is TRBJ1-4; D is undetermined. The CDR3 extends over 13 amino acids. Germline V gene lookup returns CDR1 LNHDA and CDR2 SQIVND (reference sequence). V was clipped by 7 bases and J by 3 bases, with 9 bases between them. This chain's CDR3 is CASNSGANEKLFF. CDR3 DNA sequence: TGTGCCAGTAATAGTGGGGCTAATGAAAAACTGTTTTTT.